The 32 T cell receptor beta chains below come from one sample, sequenced in a study of control samples from healthy donors and cancer patients. TCRdb's copy holds only in-frame clones and misses some; the assay was immunoSEQ multiplex PCR. The sample contains approximately 87,000 clones, 91% of which appear only once. The sequenced material came from blood. The receptors were sampled from a man between 45 and 60 years old in good health.

This chain uses TRBV9 with TRBJ1-3; D perhaps matches TRBD1 (6 bases). The CDR3 is 16 residues long. V was clipped by 4 bases and J by 0 bases, with 14 bases between them. Germline CDR1 is SGDLS and CDR2 is YYNGEE. CDR3 in amino acids: CASSPQGGGSGNTIYF. As DNA, the CDR3 is TGTGCCAGCAGCCCCCAGGGAGGGGGCTCTGGAAACACCATATATTTT.

The J gene is TRBJ1-1, the V gene TRBV4-1; perhaps TRBD1 as D (5 bases). CDR3 length: 15 residues. Germline lookup yields CDR1 MGHRA and CDR2 YSYEKL. V lost 1 base, J lost 5 bases, and 14 bases lay in between. The CDR3 here is CASSQVMRGETEAFF. The CDR3 bases are TGCGCCAGCAGCCAAGTAATGCGGGGGGAGACTGAAGCTTTCTTT.

This chain links TRBV25-1 with TRBJ1-5; 7 bases line up with TRBD1. From germline, CDR1 is MGHDK and CDR2 SYGVNS. Trimming took 1 base from V and 6 from J; bases not matched to a gene: 3. This CDR3 has 14 residues. The CDR3 region is CASSESQGVQPQHF. In DNA form, the CDR3 reads TGTGCCAGCAGTGAATCCCAGGGGGTTCAGCCCCAGCATTTT.

The chain joins TRBV30 to TRBJ1-6; possible D gene TRBD1, 6 bases. Germline V lookup: CDR1 GTSNPN, CDR2 SVGIG (reference sequence). The germline V and J ends were trimmed by 1 base and 4 bases, with 8 bases remaining between them. The CDR3 runs to 14 residues. The CDR3 coding sequence is TGTGCCTGGAGTGGGGGGCTTTATAATTCACCCCTCCACTTT. It is translated as CAWSGGLYNSPLHF.

This clone was seen a handful of times. The gene calls are TRBV12-5 and TRBJ2-7; D unclear. Germline values: CDR1 LGHNT, CDR2 FRNRAP. V was trimmed by 2 bases and J by 3 bases, leaving 11 bases between them. The CDR3 covers 14 residues. The CDR3 loop reads CASGLRPPGYEQYF. The CDR3 nucleotides are TGTGCTAGTGGTTTGCGGCCTCCCGGCTACGAGCAGTACTTC.

This chain links TRBV6-6 with TRBJ2-7; possibly TRBD1 for D (5 bases). V lost 6 bases to trimming and J lost 5 bases, with 14 bases between them. The CDR3 consists of 13 residues. Per the germline V gene, CDR1 is MNHNY and CDR2 is SVGAGI (reference sequence). The CDR3 loop is CASRKPPGNEQYF. CDR3 DNA sequence: TGTGCCAGCAGAAAACCCCCAGGGAACGAGCAGTACTTC.

The V and J genes are TRBV19 and TRBJ1-3; possibly TRBD1 for D (6 bases). The CDR3 runs to 14 residues. Germline-derived CDR1 and CDR2 are LNHDA and SQIVND (reference sequence). Trimming removed 6 bases at V and 0 bases at J, with 9 bases between. CDR3: CASSTGTSGNTIYF. Here the CDR3 DNA reads TGTGCCAGTAGCACAGGGACCTCTGGAAACACCATATATTTT.

The chain combines TRBV20-1 with TRBJ2-7; no clear D. The CDR3 is 11 amino acids. Trimming removed 5 bases at V and 3 bases at J, with 8 bases between. Germline V gene sequence: CDR1 DFQATT, CDR2 SNEGSKA (reference sequence). The CDR3 here is CSAPSFYEQYF. In DNA form, the CDR3 reads TGCAGTGCTCCGAGTTTCTACGAGCAGTACTTC.

The gene calls are TRBV30 and TRBJ2-1; D call uncertain. V was pared by 0 bases and J by 8 bases, with 11 bases between. The CDR3 loop spans 13 amino acids. Germline-derived CDR1 and CDR2 are GTSNPN and SVGIG (reference sequence). In DNA form, the CDR3 reads TGTGCCTGGAGTGTACCTAGTGGTGATGAGCAGTTCTTC. This codes for CAWSVPSGDEQFF.

The rearrangement links TRBV5-1 to TRBJ2-7; D tentatively reads TRBD1 or TRBD2 (5 bases each). Germline values: CDR1 SGHRS, CDR2 YFSETQ. The CDR3 extends over 15 amino acids. V lost 0 bases and J lost 0, with 10 bases in between. CDR3 sequence (DNA): TGCGCCAGCAGCTTGGGGCAGGGACCCTCCTACGAGCAGTACTTC. Protein sequence: CASSLGQGPSYEQYF.

The chain joins TRBV15 to TRBJ1-1; D ambiguous. This CDR3 has 15 residues. V lost 0 bases and J lost 7, with 15 bases in between. Germline V gene lookup returns CDR1 LNHNV and CDR2 YYDKDF (reference sequence). The CDR3 DNA sequence: TGTGCCACCAGCAGAGATTTGGGAGCCGACCTTGAAGCTTTCTTT. Translating gives CATSRDLGADLEAFF.

V usage is TRBV4-2 and J usage is TRBJ2-5; 11 nucleotides agree with TRBD2. The trim removed 1 base at V and 0 bases at J, leaving 1 base unmatched. The CDR3 runs to 16 residues. Germline V gives CDR1 LGHNA, CDR2 YNFKEQ. The CDR3 region is CASSQGLAGYQETQYF. As DNA, the CDR3 is TGTGCCAGCAGCCAAGGACTAGCGGGGTACCAAGAGACCCAGTACTTC.

V usage is TRBV5-8 and J usage is TRBJ1-2; D uncertain. Germline CDR1 SGHTS, CDR2 YDEGEE. Trimming took off 3 bases at V and 4 bases at J, with 13 bases between the two ends. The CDR3 has 14 residues. In DNA form, the CDR3 reads TGTGCCAGCAGCTCCGATGGAGTTAGCTATGGCTACACCTTC. Its protein is CASSSDGVSYGYTF. Using reference TRBV5-8 and TRBJ1-2 for the parts outside the CDR3, the full variable domain is EAGVTQSPTHLIKTRGQQATLRCSPISGHTSVYWYQQALGLGLQFLLWYDEGEERNRGNFPPRFSGRQFPNYSSELNVNALELEDSALYLCASSSDGVSYGYTFGSGTRLTVV.

The rearrangement joins TRBV9 to TRBJ1-3, with TRBD1 matching over 7 bases. J gave up 2 bases and V 2 bases, and 7 bases lay outside the gene matches. The CDR3 length is 16 residues. The germline V gene has CDR1 SGDLS and CDR2 YYNGEE. The CDR3 nucleotides are TGTGCCAGCAGCGTGTTCCATCAGGGGGCTGGAAACACCATATATTTT. Encoded protein: CASSVFHQGAGNTIYF.

V gene TRBV11-2 combines with J gene TRBJ2-7; 8 nucleotides match TRBD1. The junction had 5 bases not matched to a gene; V was cut back by 5 bases and J by 2 bases. The CDR3 consists of 14 residues. CDR1 is SGHAT and CDR2 is FQNNGV in the germline V gene. CDR3 amino acids: CASSPRTGPYEQYF. The CDR3 DNA is TGTGCCAGCAGCCCGCGGACAGGGCCCTACGAGCAGTACTTC.

This rearrangement joins TRBV5-8 to TRBJ2-1, with D possibly being TRBD1 (6 bases). In germline, CDR1 is SGHTS, CDR2 YDEGEE. The CDR3 totals 13 residues. With 9 bases removed from V and 8 bases from J, the gap between germline ends came to 18 bases. The DNA for the CDR3 is TGTGCCACCAACCCAGGGGATAGCTATGAGCAGTTCTTC. Translating gives CATNPGDSYEQFF. The full variable domain, in which reference TRBV5-8 and TRBJ2-1 provide the parts outside the CDR3, is EAGVTQSPTHLIKTRGQQATLRCSPISGHTSVYWYQQALGLGLQFLLWYDEGEERNRGNFPPRFSGRQFPNYSSELNVNALELEDSALYLCATNPGDSYEQFFGPGTRLTVL.

The chain combines TRBV14 with TRBJ1-2, with TRBD1 as a possible D gene (6 bases). Trimming stripped 1 base from V and 7 bases from J, with 13 bases between. Germline V gives CDR1 SGHDN, CDR2 FVKESK. The CDR3 sequence is 14 residues long. Here the CDR3 reads CASSQVRGAGGYTF. The CDR3 region has the DNA TGTGCCAGCAGCCAAGTTAGGGGGGCAGGTGGCTACACCTTC.

The CDR3: CASSSQVGFEAFF. As DNA, the CDR3 is TGTGCCAGCAGCTCCCAGGTTGGCTTTGAAGCTTTCTTT. The V and J genes are TRBV11-2 and TRBJ1-1, with no clear D. The CDR3 has 13 residues. Germline CDR1 and CDR2: SGHAT and FQNNGV. The germline V and J ends were trimmed by 4 bases and 7 bases, with 13 bases remaining between them.

The chain carries TRBV15 and TRBJ2-1; TRBD1 might be the D (5 bases). The CDR3 covers 15 residues. Germline V gene data show CDR1 as LNHNV and CDR2 as YYDKDF (reference sequence). Trimming left V 0 bases short and J 5 bases short, with 11 bases between. CDR3 in amino acids: CATSRDREPDNEQFF. CDR3 coding DNA: TGTGCCACCAGCAGAGACAGGGAACCGGACAATGAGCAGTTCTTC.

V usage is TRBV24-1 and J usage is TRBJ1-3, with a tentative D call TRBD1 (6 bases). The germline CDR1 and CDR2 sequences are KGHDR and SFDVKD. V lost 3 bases and J lost 8, with 13 bases in between. There are 14 residues in the CDR3. CDR3 in DNA: TGTGCCACCAGTGATCCGGGACACGGGGACACCATATATTTT. It is translated as CATSDPGHGDTIYF.

The genes are TRBV6-5 and TRBJ1-6; D remains ambiguous. The germline gives CDR1 MNHEY, CDR2 SVGAGI. Trimming took off 7 bases at V and 6 bases at J, with 13 bases between the two ends. The CDR3 spans 14 residues. CDR3 protein: CASIRKWGNSPLHF. CDR3 nucleotide sequence: TGTGCCAGCATCAGGAAATGGGGTAATTCACCCCTCCACTTT.

This sequence joins TRBV3-1 (or the pseudogene TRBV3-2) and TRBJ1-3; TRBD1 agrees at 7 bases. Germline trimming cut 2 bases from V and 4 bases from J; bases unmatched to any gene: 8. Germline CDR1 reads LGHDT; CDR2 reads YNNKEL (reference sequence). The CDR3 runs to 16 residues. CDR3 DNA sequence: TGTGCCAGCAGCCAACCTCCCGGGACAGTCGGAAACACCATATATTTT. Translated: CASSQPPGTVGNTIYF.

V and J are TRBV6-1 and TRBJ1-5; tentative D call: TRBD1 (5 bases). V was shortened by 2 bases and J by 2 bases, with 10 bases between the two germline ends. Germline-derived CDR1 and CDR2 are MNHNS and SASEGT. The CDR3 runs 15 residues. CDR3 DNA sequence: TGTGCCAGCAGTGAATTCGACAGCGGCAATCAGCCCCAGCATTTT. Translation gives CASSEFDSGNQPQHF.

V gene TRBV18 combines with J gene TRBJ1-5; weak D call: TRBD1 (6 bases). Trimming shortened V by 0 bases and J by 4 bases, and 13 bases separated the two germline ends. The CDR3 consists of 16 residues. Germline loops: CDR1 KGHSH, CDR2 LQKENI. The CDR3 nucleotides read TGTGCCAGCTCACCACCACCGACAGGAGGAAATCAGCCCCAGCATTTT. Translating it yields CASSPPPTGGNQPQHF.

The CDR3 sequence: CASSNPGDRLFNEQFF. The CDR3 nucleotides are TGTGCCAGCAGCAACCCCGGCGACAGGTTGTTCAATGAGCAGTTCTTC. The rearrangement links TRBV3-1 (or the pseudogene TRBV3-2) to TRBJ2-1, with D tentatively TRBD1 (6 bases). The germline V and J ends were trimmed by 5 bases and 6 bases, with 20 bases remaining between them. The germline V gene has CDR1 LGHDT and CDR2 YNNKEL (reference sequence). The CDR3 runs to 16 residues.

The chain joins TRBV7-2 to TRBJ2-4, with 11 bases identical to TRBD2. The CDR3 length is 16 residues. The germline V gene encodes CDR1 SGHTA and CDR2 FQGNSA. The junction had 4 bases not matched to a gene; V was cut back by 0 bases and J by 6 bases. CDR3 in amino acids: CASSLASGGVGNIQYF. CDR3 nucleotide sequence: TGTGCCAGCAGCTTAGCTAGCGGGGGGGTCGGAAACATTCAGTACTTC.

CDR3 nucleotide sequence: TGTGCCAGCTCACCGGTTGGGACAAGAAGTGAAAAACTGTTTTTT. It yields the protein CASSPVGTRSEKLFF. The chain has TRBV18 and TRBJ1-4; TRBD1 might be the D (6 bases). Germline CDR1 KGHSH, CDR2 LQKENI. The CDR3 length is 15 residues. Trimming shortened V by 3 bases and J by 7 bases, and 15 bases separated the two germline ends. The whole variable domain, remainder taken from reference TRBV18 and TRBJ1-4, is NAGVMQNPRHLVRRRGQEARLRCSPMKGHSHVYWYRQLPEEGLKFMVYLQKENIIDESGMPKERFSAEFPKEGPSILRIQQVVRGDSAAYFCASSPVGTRSEKLFFGSGTQLSVL.

J is TRBJ2-3 and V is TRBV10-3; 7 bases line up with TRBD1. The CDR3 contains 14 residues. CDR1 is ENHRY and CDR2 is SYGVKD in the germline V gene. Trimming removed 3 bases from V and 4 bases from J; junction bases left unmatched: 4. The CDR3 DNA is TGTGCCATCAGTGAAGACAGGGCCCCAGATACGCAGTATTTT. Protein: CAISEDRAPDTQYF.

The rearrangement uses TRBV29-1 and TRBJ1-5; 7 nucleotides agree with TRBD1. V lost 7 bases, J lost 2 bases, and 2 bases stayed unmatched. Germline V gene data show CDR1 as SQVTM and CDR2 as ANQGSEA. CDR3 length: 12 residues. The CDR3, as DNA: TGCAGCGCAGGACAGGGCAATCAGCCCCAGCATTTT. Protein: CSAGQGNQPQHF.

This clone showed up just once. The V call is TRBV6-2 or TRBV6-3, the J call TRBJ2-1, with 13 bases lining up with TRBD2. The CDR3 has 15 residues. Germline V lookup: CDR1 MNHEY, CDR2 SVGEGT. V lost 6 bases, J lost 9 bases, and 8 bases stayed unmatched. This CDR3 is CASSPGTSGVGEQFF. The CDR3, as DNA: TGTGCCAGCAGCCCCGGGACTAGCGGGGTTGGTGAGCAGTTCTTC.

CDR3: CASSVRQGRGEAFF. The DNA for the CDR3 is TGTGCCAGCAGCGTTCGGCAGGGGAGGGGTGAAGCTTTCTTT. V gene TRBV9 combines with J gene TRBJ1-1, with a possible D match to TRBD1 (6 bases). The CDR3 spans 14 residues. Germline V gene data show CDR1 as SGDLS and CDR2 as YYNGEE. V lost 2 bases and J lost 7, with 15 bases in between. Full variable domain (remainder filled in from reference TRBV9 and TRBJ1-1): DSGVTQTPKHLITATGQRVTLRCSPRSGDLSVYWYQQSLDQGLQFLIQYYNGEERAKGNILERFSAQQFPDLHSELNLSSLELGDSALYFCASSVRQGRGEAFFGQGTRLTVV.

The CDR3 loop is CASSPLMNTEAFF. CDR3 bases: TGTGCCAGCAGCCCCCTTATGAACACTGAAGCTTTCTTT. The genes are TRBV3-1 (or the pseudogene TRBV3-2) and TRBJ1-1; D gene uncertain. Trimming took 4 bases from V and 0 from J, leaving 6 bases between them. Germline V gene data show CDR1 as LGHDT and CDR2 as YNNKEL (reference sequence). The CDR3 runs 13 residues.